Given below is one T cell receptor beta chain in context. Profiled with immunoSEQ multiplex PCR; TCRdb holds only in-frame clones, not every one. The sample carries 70,000 to 90,000 clones, 75% to 85% recorded once. This specimen belongs to a study of blood T cell repertoires in COVID-19. Germline assignment: CDR1 MGHDK and CDR2 SYGVNS. The CDR3 extends over 14 amino acids. V was clipped by 1 base and J by 0 bases, with 6 bases between them. The rearrangement joins TRBV25-1 to TRBJ2-5, with D hard to call. This sequence originates from a man aged 45-65 years with COVID-19, enrolled during active disease. Sequenced input: peripheral blood. In DNA form, the CDR3 reads TGTGCCAGCAGTGAATCGATAGACCAAGAGACCCAGTACTTC. It translates to CASSESIDQETQYF. Complete variable domain (other parts from reference TRBV25-1 and TRBJ2-5): EADIYQTPRYLVIGTGKKITLECSQTMGHDKMYWYQQDPGMELHLIHYSYGVNSTEKGDLSSESTVSRIRTEHFPLTLESARPSHTSQYLCASSESIDQETQYFGPGTRLLVL.